Below, 27 T cell receptor beta chains from the same sample are listed, as sequenced in a study of response to subunit inactivated influenza vaccine. TCRdb re-called the RT-PCR reads with MiXCR, one entry per CDR3 protein. The sample yields hundreds of thousands of distinct CDR3 sequences, around 18% seen once. Sample: PBMCs from blood, taken 5 days after vaccination. The receptors were gathered from a man in his fifties or sixties who received an inactivated influenza vaccine.

This clonotype was recorded many times. The chain joins TRBV6-2 or TRBV6-3 to TRBJ2-1; 7 bases agree with TRBD1. The CDR3 covers 13 residues. Trimming cost V 8 bases and J 7 bases; bases outside gene matches: 8. CDR1 MNHEY and CDR2 SVGEGT come from the germline V gene. CDR3 DNA: TGTGCCAGCCGCTACAGGGGAAAGAATGAGCAGTTCTTC. Protein: CASRYRGKNEQFF.

This clonotype has only a few counts. The rearrangement uses TRBV13 and TRBJ1-2; 10 bases map to TRBD1. Germline V gene data show CDR1 as PRHDT and CDR2 as FYEKMQ (reference sequence). The junction had 6 bases not matched to a gene; V was cut back by 5 bases and J by 3 bases. This CDR3 is 15 amino acids long. The CDR3 spells CASSTDRGRHYGYTF. CDR3 in DNA: TGTGCCAGCAGCACTGACAGGGGGCGCCACTATGGCTACACCTTC.

This clonotype has a handful of counts. The CDR3 DNA follows: TGTGCCAGCAGCTTGCTTCCTCAGGGGGCCTTAAGCGAGCAGTACTTC. Amino acids: CASSLLPQGALSEQYF. The chain links TRBV5-6 to TRBJ2-7; TRBD1 matches at 8 bases. Germline CDR1 reads SGHDT; CDR2 reads YYEEEE. The junction had 12 bases not matched to a gene; V was cut back by 1 base and J by 6 bases. The CDR3 length is 16 residues.

This clonotype was seen a few times. The chain combines TRBV20-1 with TRBJ2-5; D remains ambiguous. This CDR3 is built from 13 residues. Trimming left V 2 bases short and J 7 bases short, with 14 bases between. Germline V gene lookup returns CDR1 DFQATT and CDR2 SNEGSKA (reference sequence). DNA of the CDR3: TGCAGTGCTAGAACCAGCCTGACATGGACCCAGTACTTC. Translation: CSARTSLTWTQYF.

The table lists this clonotype with a few counts. J is TRBJ1-1 and V is TRBV7-8; D ambiguous. Germline CDR1 SGHVS, CDR2 FQNEAQ. There are 13 residues in the CDR3. V gave up 9 bases and J gave up 0 bases, with 11 bases separating them. The CDR3 DNA sequence: TGTGCCAGTCAACTCGGCGTGAACACTGAAGCTTTCTTT. Its translation: CASQLGVNTEAFF.

This clonotype occurred a few times. The rearrangement joins TRBV7-2 to TRBJ1-2, with no clear D. This CDR3 is built from 13 residues. V gave up 1 base and J gave up 8 bases, with 11 bases separating them. Germline CDR1 SGHTA, CDR2 FQGNSA. Written as DNA, the CDR3 is TGTGCCAGCAGCTTAGAAGCCCGAGCAGGCTACACCTTC. As protein: CASSLEARAGYTF.

This chain connects TRBV7-8 to TRBJ2-3; TRBD2 matches at 11 bases. V shed 1 base and J 6 bases; nucleotides not matched to a gene: 6. CDR3 length: 16 amino acids. Per the germline V gene, CDR1 is SGHVS and CDR2 is FQNEAQ. DNA for the CDR3: TGTGCCAGCAGCTTAGTACTAGCGGGGGTTAACGATACGCAGTATTTT. Protein sequence: CASSLVLAGVNDTQYF.

This chain links TRBV12-3 or TRBV12-4 with TRBJ2-6, with D uncertain. Trimming removed 7 bases at V and 0 bases at J, with 13 bases between. CDR3 length: 16 residues. CDR3 amino acids: CASNLGAHSGANVLTF. The CDR3 DNA follows: TGTGCCAGCAACCTAGGTGCTCACTCTGGGGCCAACGTCCTGACTTTC.

The genes are TRBV4-3 and TRBJ2-1; 10 bases align to TRBD2. The CDR3 is made up of 17 amino acids. Looked up from germline, CDR1 is LGHNA and CDR2 is YSLEER. The V and J ends lost 1 base and 6 bases, in that order; junction bases with no gene match: 9. The CDR3 protein is CASSQAASGGSRNEQFF. The CDR3 nucleotides are TGCGCCAGCAGCCAAGCTGCTAGCGGGGGAAGTCGCAATGAGCAGTTCTTC.

This clonotype came up a few times. V gene TRBV30 combines with J gene TRBJ2-3; 7 nucleotides agree with TRBD1. CDR3 length: 14 amino acids. V shed 0 bases, J shed 9 bases, and the junction held 9 bases outside the gene matches. CDR1 and CDR2 (germline): GTSNPN, SVGIG (reference sequence). The CDR3 DNA sequence: TGTGCCTGGAGTGTACGAGCCGCAGGGGGAACGCAGTATTTT. Its translation is CAWSVRAAGGTQYF. Full variable domain (missing parts from reference TRBV30 and TRBJ2-3): SQTIHQWPATLVQPVGSPLSLECTVEGTSNPNLYWYRQAAGRGLQLLFYSVGIGQISSEVPQNLSASRPQDRQFILSSKKLLLSDSGFYLCAWSVRAAGGTQYFGPGTRLTVL.

The V gene is TRBV10-3, the J gene TRBJ2-3; D gene uncertain. V was clipped by 8 bases and J by 4 bases, with 13 bases between them. The CDR3 has 13 amino acids. The V gene's germline CDR1 is ENHRY and CDR2 SYGVKD. The CDR3 DNA sequence: TGTGCCATCCGGTTAGGCGGTTCAGATACGCAGTATTTT. It yields the protein CAIRLGGSDTQYF.

This clonotype was counted only a few times. V is TRBV20-1 and J is TRBJ1-1, with 7 bases that match TRBD1. This CDR3 has 16 residues. Germline V CDR1 and CDR2: DFQATT, SNEGSKA (reference sequence). The trim removed 2 bases at V and 7 bases at J, leaving 16 bases unmatched. The CDR3 is CSARPTPGTVVGEAFF. The DNA for the CDR3 is TGCAGTGCTAGACCCACCCCCGGGACAGTCGTCGGTGAAGCTTTCTTT.

This clonotype came up a few times. V and J are TRBV6-1 and TRBJ2-5; possibly TRBD2 for D (6 bases). The CDR3 has 13 residues. Between the trimmed V and J ends, which lost 8 bases and 2 bases, there was a span of 12 bases. CDR1 MNHNS and CDR2 SASEGT come from the germline V gene. This CDR3 is CASGGVHQETQYF. The CDR3 DNA follows: TGTGCCAGCGGAGGGGTGCATCAAGAGACCCAGTACTTC.

The V gene is TRBV3-1, the J gene TRBJ2-1; D is perhaps TRBD2 (5 bases). Trimming removed 0 bases from V and 8 bases from J, with 20 bases in between. Per germline, CDR1 LGHDT and CDR2 YNNKEL (reference sequence). This CDR3 comprises 17 residues. For the CDR3, the DNA is TGTGCCAGCAGCCAAGATCTGAGACTATCGTTGTACCATGAGCAGTTCTTC. Translated: CASSQDLRLSLYHEQFF.

V and J are TRBV20-1 and TRBJ2-7; 7 bases match TRBD1. This CDR3 contains 14 residues. The germline V gene encodes CDR1 DFQATT and CDR2 SNEGSKA (reference sequence). J was trimmed by 4 bases and V by 4 bases; bases with no gene match: 10. CDR3 amino acids: CSATCTGVGYEQYF. The CDR3 DNA sequence: TGCAGTGCTACCTGCACAGGGGTCGGGTACGAGCAGTACTTC.

This clonotype came up many times. The chain combines TRBV20-1 with TRBJ2-1, with 15 bases aligning to TRBD2. Germline V gene sequence: CDR1 DFQATT, CDR2 SNEGSKA (reference sequence). J lost 8 bases, V lost 6 bases, and 5 bases had no gene match. The length of the CDR3 is 14 residues. The CDR3 bases are TGCAGTGCAAGGACTAGCGGGAGGGGCGATGAGCAGTTCTTC. Its protein product is CSARTSGRGDEQFF.

This clonotype was observed a few times. The chain employs TRBV7-2 and TRBJ1-2, with 8 bases matching TRBD1. CDR1 SGHTA and CDR2 FQGNSA come from the germline V gene. The CDR3 sequence is 13 residues long. The V gene end was trimmed by 4 bases and the J gene end by 8 bases; junction bases not matched to a gene: 6. This chain's CDR3 is CASSSDRVYGYTF. The CDR3 coding sequence is TGTGCCAGCAGCTCGGACAGGGTTTACGGCTACACCTTC.

Remarks on this clonotype: This sequence may be a read error, since a much larger clone differs from it by one base. V is TRBV29-1 and J is TRBJ2-7; D tentatively reads TRBD1 or TRBD2 (5 bases each). The CDR3 is 13 amino acids. Trimming left V 6 bases short and J 3 bases short, with 15 bases between. Germline V CDR1 and CDR2: SQVTM, ANQGSEA. The CDR3 region has the DNA TGCAGCGTGCCGGGACGTTTAGTCTACGAGCAGTACTTC. Its protein is CSVPGRLVYEQYF.

This sequence joins TRBV21-1 and TRBJ1-1; no DNA check was done on the table's D call, TRBD1. TRBV21-1 is termed a pseudogene. This CDR3 spans 14 amino acids. CDR3 loop: CASSNRGRFTEAFF. The CDR3 DNA sequence: TGTGCCAGCAGCAACAGGGGACGGTTCACTGAAGCTTTCTTT.

This chain uses TRBV11-2 with TRBJ2-7, with D unresolved. V shed 5 bases and J shed 2 bases, with 10 bases lying between them. This CDR3 has 13 residues. Germline assignment: CDR1 SGHAT and CDR2 FQNNGV. As DNA, the CDR3 is TGTGCCAGCAGCGAGTACAGTACCTACGAGCAGTACTTC. As protein: CASSEYSTYEQYF.

This clonotype was recorded many times. The chain couples TRBV6-1 to TRBJ1-5; D call uncertain. There are 12 residues in the CDR3. Between the trimmed V and J ends, which lost 8 bases and 3 bases, there was a span of 8 bases. Germline CDR1 and CDR2: MNHNS and SASEGT. In nucleotides, the CDR3 is TGTGCCAGCTCAAGGGACAATCAGCCCCAGCATTTT. Amino acids: CASSRDNQPQHF.

This clonotype was found many times. The rearrangement joins TRBV29-1 to TRBJ2-5; possibly TRBD1 or TRBD2 for D (5 bases each). The CDR3 spans 12 residues. V was trimmed by 6 bases and J by 3 bases, leaving 11 bases between them. CDR1 SQVTM and CDR2 ANQGSEA come from the germline V gene. The CDR3 region is CSVVGAEETQYF. The CDR3 bases are TGCAGCGTGGTCGGGGCGGAAGAGACCCAGTACTTC.

This clonotype showed up just a few times. The J gene is TRBJ1-1, the V gene TRBV12-3 or TRBV12-4; D perhaps matches TRBD1 (6 bases). The CDR3 totals 14 residues. Between the trimmed V and J ends, which lost 7 bases and 2 bases, there was a span of 14 bases. The CDR3 protein is CASTPVGANTEAFF. For the CDR3, the DNA is TGTGCCAGCACTCCCGTGGGGGCCAACACTGAAGCTTTCTTT.

The chain couples TRBV7-2 to TRBJ1-1; 9 bases fit TRBD1. CDR3 length: 17 amino acids. Germline lookup yields CDR1 SGHTA and CDR2 FQGNSA. J gave up 5 bases and V 4 bases, and 14 bases lay outside the gene matches. Here the CDR3 reads CASSSQQGAHLRTEAFF. For the CDR3, the DNA is TGTGCCAGCAGCTCACAACAGGGGGCCCACCTGAGGACTGAAGCTTTCTTT.

In this sample, this clonotype turned up a few times. The V and J genes are TRBV29-1 and TRBJ2-7; the D gene is possibly TRBD2 (6 bases). V lost 4 bases and J 6 bases, leaving 10 bases between the germline ends. CDR3 size: 11 residues. Germline V lookup: CDR1 SQVTM, CDR2 ANQGSEA. As DNA, the CDR3 is TGCAGCGTTGGGGCTAGCGCCGAGCAGTACTTC. It is translated as CSVGASAEQYF.

This rearrangement joins TRBV20-1 to TRBJ2-7; D is perhaps TRBD1 (5 bases). The CDR3 is made up of 14 amino acids. V lost 3 bases to trimming and J lost 3 bases, with 15 bases between them. Germline CDR1 is DFQATT and CDR2 is SNEGSKA (reference sequence). In DNA form, the CDR3 reads TGCAGTGCTAGGTTCAGGACAACTGGCTACGAGCAGTACTTC. Translation gives CSARFRTTGYEQYF.

This clonotype came up a few times. The CDR3 bases are TGTGCCAGCAGTGTGAGGGATAGGGACCATACGCAGTATTTT. Protein product: CASSVRDRDHTQYF. The gene calls are TRBV6-1 and TRBJ2-3; perhaps D is TRBD1 or TRBD2 (5 bases each). The CDR3 covers 14 residues. Germline CDR1 MNHNS, CDR2 SASEGT. V lost 4 bases and J 7 bases, leaving 15 bases between the germline ends.